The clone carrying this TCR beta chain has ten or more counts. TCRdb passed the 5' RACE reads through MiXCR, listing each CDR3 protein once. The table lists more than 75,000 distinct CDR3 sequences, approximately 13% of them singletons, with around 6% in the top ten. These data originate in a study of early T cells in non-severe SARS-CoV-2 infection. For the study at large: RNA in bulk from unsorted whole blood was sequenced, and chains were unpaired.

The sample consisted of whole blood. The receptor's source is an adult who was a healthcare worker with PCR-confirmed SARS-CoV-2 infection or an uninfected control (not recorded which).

The CDR3 reads CSVVRAYNEQFF. The CDR3 bases are TGCAGCGTTGTTAGGGCCTACAATGAGCAGTTCTTC. J is TRBJ2-1 and V is TRBV29-1; D gene ambiguous. Trimming removed 4 bases from V and 2 bases from J, with 6 bases in between. CDR3 size: 12 residues. CDR1 is SQVTM and CDR2 is ANQGSEA in the germline V gene.